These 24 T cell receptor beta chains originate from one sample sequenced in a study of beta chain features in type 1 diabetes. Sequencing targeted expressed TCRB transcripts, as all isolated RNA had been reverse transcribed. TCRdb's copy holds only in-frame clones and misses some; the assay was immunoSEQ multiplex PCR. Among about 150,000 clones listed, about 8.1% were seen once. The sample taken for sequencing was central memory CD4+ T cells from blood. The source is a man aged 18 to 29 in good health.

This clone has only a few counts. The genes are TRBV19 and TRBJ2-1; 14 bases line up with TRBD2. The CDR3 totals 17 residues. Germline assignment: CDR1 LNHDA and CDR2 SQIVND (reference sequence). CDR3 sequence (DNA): TGTGCTACCGGACTAGCGGGAGGAGGCGGCTCCTACAATGAGCAGTTCTTC. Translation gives CATGLAGGGGSYNEQFF.

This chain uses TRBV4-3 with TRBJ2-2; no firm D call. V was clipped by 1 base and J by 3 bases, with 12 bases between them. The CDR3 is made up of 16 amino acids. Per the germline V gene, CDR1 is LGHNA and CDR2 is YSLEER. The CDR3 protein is CASSQVSYRDTGELFF. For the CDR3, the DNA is TGCGCCAGCAGCCAAGTATCTTATAGAGACACCGGGGAGCTGTTTTTT.

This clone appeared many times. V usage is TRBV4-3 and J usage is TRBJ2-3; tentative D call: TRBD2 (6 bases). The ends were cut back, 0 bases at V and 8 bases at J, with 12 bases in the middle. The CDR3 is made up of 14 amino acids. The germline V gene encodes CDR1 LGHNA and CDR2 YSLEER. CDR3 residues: CASSQEGGGGTQYF. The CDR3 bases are TGCGCCAGCAGCCAAGAGGGGGGAGGCGGTACGCAGTATTTT.

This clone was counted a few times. The DNA of the CDR3 is TGTGCCATCAGTGAGTCAGTGTGGGGCGGAAGGTCAGGTGGCTACACCTTC. Protein: CAISESVWGGRSGGYTF. This chain joins TRBV10-3 and TRBJ1-2; TRBD1 is a possible D gene (5 bases). Germline V gene sequence: CDR1 ENHRY, CDR2 SYGVKD. The CDR3 contains 17 residues. V lost 0 bases to trimming and J lost 7 bases, with 21 bases between them.

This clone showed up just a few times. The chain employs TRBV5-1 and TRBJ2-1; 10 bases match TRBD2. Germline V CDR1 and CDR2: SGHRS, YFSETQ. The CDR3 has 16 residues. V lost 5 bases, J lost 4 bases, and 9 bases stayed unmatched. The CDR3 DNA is TGCGCCAGCAGTTCCCGACTAGCGGGCCTTTACAATGAGCAGTTCTTC. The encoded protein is CASSSRLAGLYNEQFF.

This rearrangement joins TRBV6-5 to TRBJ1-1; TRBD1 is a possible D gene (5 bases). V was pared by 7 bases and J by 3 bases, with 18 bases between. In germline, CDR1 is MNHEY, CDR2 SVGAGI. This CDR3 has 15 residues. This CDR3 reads CASNPGGGRHTEAFF. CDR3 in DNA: TGTGCCAGCAACCCCGGGGGGGGAAGGCACACTGAAGCTTTCTTT.

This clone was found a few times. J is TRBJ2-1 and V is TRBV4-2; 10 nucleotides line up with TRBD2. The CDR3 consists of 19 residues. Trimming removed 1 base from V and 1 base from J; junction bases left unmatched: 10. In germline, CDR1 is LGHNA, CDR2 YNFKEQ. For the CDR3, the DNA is TGTGCCAGCAGCCAAGTACTAGCGGGGAGCCTAGGGTCCTACAATGAGCAGTTCTTC. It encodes CASSQVLAGSLGSYNEQFF.

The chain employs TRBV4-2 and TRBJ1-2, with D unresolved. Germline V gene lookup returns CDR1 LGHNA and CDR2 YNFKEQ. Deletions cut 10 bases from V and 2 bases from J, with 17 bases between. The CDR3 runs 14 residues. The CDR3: CATKREGRNYGYTF. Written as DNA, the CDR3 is TGTGCCACCAAGCGGGAGGGCAGGAACTATGGCTACACCTTC.

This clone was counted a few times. The CDR3 DNA reads TGTGCCAGCAGTCCCCGACAGATTAGCAATCAGCCCCAGCATTTT. Translation gives CASSPRQISNQPQHF. The chain employs TRBV28 and TRBJ1-5; the D gene is possibly TRBD1 (5 bases). CDR3 length equals 15 residues. Per the germline V gene, CDR1 is MDHEN and CDR2 is SYDVKM. The germline V and J ends were trimmed by 5 bases and 0 bases, with 11 bases remaining between them. The entire variable domain, with the rest obtained from reference TRBV28 and TRBJ1-5, is as follows: DVKVTQSSRYLVKRTGEKVFLECVQDMDHENMFWYRQDPGLGLRLIYFSYDVKMKEKGDIPEGYSVSREKKERFSLILESASTNQTSMYLCASSPRQISNQPQHFGDGTRLSIL.

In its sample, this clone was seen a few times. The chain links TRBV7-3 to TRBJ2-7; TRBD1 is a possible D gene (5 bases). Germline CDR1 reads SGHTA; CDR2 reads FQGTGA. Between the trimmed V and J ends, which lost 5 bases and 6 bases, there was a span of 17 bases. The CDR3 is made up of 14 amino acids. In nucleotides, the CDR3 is TGTGCCAGCAGCCAGGGCCCCGGAACCGGCGAGCAGTACTTC. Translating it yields CASSQGPGTGEQYF.

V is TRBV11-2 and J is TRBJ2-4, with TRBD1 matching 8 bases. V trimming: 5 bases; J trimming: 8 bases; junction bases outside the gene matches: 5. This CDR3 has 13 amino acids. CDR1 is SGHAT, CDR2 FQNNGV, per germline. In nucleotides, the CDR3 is TGTGCCAGCAGCGTCGACAGGGGTGACATTCAGTACTTC. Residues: CASSVDRGDIQYF.

The CDR3 sequence: CAWRGSGSYQPQHF. The CDR3 coding sequence is TGTGCCTGGAGAGGGTCGGGAAGCTACCAGCCCCAGCATTTT. V gene TRBV30 combines with J gene TRBJ1-5; D not certain. Trimming pared 3 bases from V and 7 bases from J, leaving 16 bases between. CDR1 and CDR2 from the germline V gene are GTSNPN and SVGIG (reference sequence). This CDR3 comprises 14 residues.

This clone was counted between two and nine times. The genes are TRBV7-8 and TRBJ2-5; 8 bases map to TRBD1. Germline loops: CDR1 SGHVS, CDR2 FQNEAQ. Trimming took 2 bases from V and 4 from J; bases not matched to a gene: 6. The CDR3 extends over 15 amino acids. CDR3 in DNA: TGTGCCAGCAGCTTAAACAGGGGGAGAGTAGAGACCCAGTACTTC. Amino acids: CASSLNRGRVETQYF.

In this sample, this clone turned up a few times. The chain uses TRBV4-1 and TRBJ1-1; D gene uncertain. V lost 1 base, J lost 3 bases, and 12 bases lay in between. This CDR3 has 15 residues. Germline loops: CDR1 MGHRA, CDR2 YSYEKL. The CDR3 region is CASSQGRGRDTEAFF. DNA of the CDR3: TGCGCCAGCAGCCAAGGACGGGGAAGGGACACTGAAGCTTTCTTT.

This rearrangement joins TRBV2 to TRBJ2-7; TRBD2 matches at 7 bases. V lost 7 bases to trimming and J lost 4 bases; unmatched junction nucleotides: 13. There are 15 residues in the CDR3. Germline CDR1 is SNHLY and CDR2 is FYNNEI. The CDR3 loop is CASNPEGGARYEQYF. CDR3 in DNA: TGTGCCAGCAACCCCGAGGGAGGGGCGCGGTACGAGCAGTACTTC.

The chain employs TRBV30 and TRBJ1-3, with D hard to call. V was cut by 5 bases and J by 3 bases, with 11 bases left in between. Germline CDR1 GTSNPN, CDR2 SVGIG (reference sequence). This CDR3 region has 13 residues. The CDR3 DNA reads TGTGCCTGGGGAGCGGGTGGTGGAAACACCATATATTTT. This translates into CAWGAGGGNTIYF. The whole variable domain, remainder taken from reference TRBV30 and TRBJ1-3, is SQTIHQWPATLVQPVGSPLSLECTVEGTSNPNLYWYRQAAGRGLQLLFYSVGIGQISSEVPQNLSASRPQDRQFILSSKKLLLSDSGFYLCAWGAGGGNTIYFGEGSWLTVV.

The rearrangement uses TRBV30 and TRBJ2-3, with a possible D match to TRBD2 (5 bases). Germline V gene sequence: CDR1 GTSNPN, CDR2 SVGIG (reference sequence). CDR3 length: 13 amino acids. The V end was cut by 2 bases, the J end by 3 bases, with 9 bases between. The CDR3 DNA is TGTGCCTGGAGTCCGGGGTTAACAGATACGCAGTATTTT. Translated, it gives CAWSPGLTDTQYF.

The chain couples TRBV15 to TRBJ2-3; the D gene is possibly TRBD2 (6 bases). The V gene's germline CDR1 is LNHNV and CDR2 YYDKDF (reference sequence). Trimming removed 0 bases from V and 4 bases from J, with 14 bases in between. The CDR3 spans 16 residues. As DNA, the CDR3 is TGTGCCACCAGCAGAGACCCGCCGGGAGCTGCAGATACGCAGTATTTT. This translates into CATSRDPPGAADTQYF.

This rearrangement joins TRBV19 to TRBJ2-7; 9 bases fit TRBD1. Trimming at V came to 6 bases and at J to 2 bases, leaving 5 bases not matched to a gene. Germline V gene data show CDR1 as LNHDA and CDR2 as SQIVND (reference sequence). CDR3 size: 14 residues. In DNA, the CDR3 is TGTGCCAGTAGGGATGGACAGGGGACCTACGAGCAGTACTTC. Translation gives CASRDGQGTYEQYF.

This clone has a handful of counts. CDR3 amino acids: CASSQDQASGRMAGELFF. CDR3 DNA sequence: TGCGCCAGCAGCCAAGATCAGGCTAGCGGGAGGATGGCCGGGGAGCTGTTTTTT. This chain uses TRBV4-1 with TRBJ2-2, with 11 bases matching TRBD2. V trimming: 0 bases; J trimming: 6 bases; junction bases outside the gene matches: 9. Germline CDR1 and CDR2: MGHRA and YSYEKL. The CDR3 is made up of 18 amino acids.

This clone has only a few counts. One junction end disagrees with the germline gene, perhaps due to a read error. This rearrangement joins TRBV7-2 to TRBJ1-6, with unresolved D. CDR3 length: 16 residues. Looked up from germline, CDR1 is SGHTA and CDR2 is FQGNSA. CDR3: CASSSTLAGYNSPLRF. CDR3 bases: TGTGCCAGCAGCTCGACTCTGGCGGGCTATAATTCACCCCTCCGCTTT. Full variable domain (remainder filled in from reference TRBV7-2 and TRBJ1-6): GAGVSQSPSNKVTEKGKDVELRCDPISGHTALYWYRQSLGQGLEFLIYFQGNSAPDKSGLPSDRFSAERTGGSVSTLTIQRTQQEDSAVYLCASSSTLAGYNSPLRFGNGTRLTVT.

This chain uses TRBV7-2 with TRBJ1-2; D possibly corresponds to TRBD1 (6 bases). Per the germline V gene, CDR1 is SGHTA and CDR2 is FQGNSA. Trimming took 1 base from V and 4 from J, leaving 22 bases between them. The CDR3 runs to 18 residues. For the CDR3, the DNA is TGTGCCAGCAGCTTAGACCTGGCTGGGGGCAGGGGTAGCTATGGCTACACCTTC. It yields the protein CASSLDLAGGRGSYGYTF.

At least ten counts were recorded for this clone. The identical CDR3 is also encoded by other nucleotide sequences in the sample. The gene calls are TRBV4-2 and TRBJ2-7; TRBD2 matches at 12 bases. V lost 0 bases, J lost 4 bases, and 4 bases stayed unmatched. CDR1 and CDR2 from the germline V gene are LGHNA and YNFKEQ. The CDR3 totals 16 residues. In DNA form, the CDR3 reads TGTGCCAGCAGCCAAGACGGTCTAGCGGGGGGGTACGAGCAGTACTTC. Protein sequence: CASSQDGLAGGYEQYF.

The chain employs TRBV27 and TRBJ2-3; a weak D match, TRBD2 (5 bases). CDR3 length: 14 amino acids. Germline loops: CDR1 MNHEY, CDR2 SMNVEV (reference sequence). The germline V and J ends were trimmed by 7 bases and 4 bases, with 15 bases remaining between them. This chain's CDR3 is CASKDGEPADTQYF. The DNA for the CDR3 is TGTGCCAGCAAGGACGGGGAGCCCGCAGATACGCAGTATTTT.